Presented here are 15 T cell receptor beta chains from one specimen sequenced in a study of cytomegalovirus exposure and HLA in healthy donors. 60 Vbeta and 13 Jbeta primers were used in PCR. TCRdb's table, derived via immunoSEQ multiplex PCR, lists solely in-frame clones and lacks some. The table shows under 200,000 clones, with approximately 86% occurring only once. The sequencing input was PBMCs. The receptor set was obtained from a young woman in good health and CMV-seronegative.

The J gene is TRBJ2-5, the V gene TRBV25-1; 9 nucleotides match TRBD2. The CDR3 is 16 amino acids. With V trimmed by 1 base and J by 4 bases, 7 bases remained unmatched. The germline V gene encodes CDR1 MGHDK and CDR2 SYGVNS. Here the CDR3 reads CASSEWGGGARETQYF. CDR3 DNA sequence: TGTGCCAGCAGTGAATGGGGCGGGGGGGCCCGAGAGACCCAGTACTTC.

This chain links TRBV6-7 with TRBJ1-5, with 7 bases lining up with TRBD1. TRBV6-7 is an open reading frame, and its role is uncertain. V was clipped by 0 bases and J by 0 bases; unmatched bases: 2. The CDR3 loop spans 16 amino acids. CDR3 residues: CASSYSGQHSNQPQHF. In DNA form, the CDR3 reads TGTGCCAGCAGTTACTCGGGACAGCATAGCAATCAGCCCCAGCATTTT.

The rearrangement links TRBV28 to TRBJ1-5; a possible D gene is TRBD1 (6 bases). V lost 2 bases and J lost 4, with 18 bases in between. Germline CDR1 reads MDHEN; CDR2 reads SYDVKM. The CDR3 length is 17 residues. The CDR3: CASSLGLYRALNQPQHF. DNA of the CDR3: TGTGCCAGCAGTTTAGGTCTTTACAGGGCCCTAAATCAGCCCCAGCATTTT.

Comment on this clone: Because the CDR3's place on the DNA is in doubt, the DNA is left out and the CDR3 is given as listed by TCRdb. The chain combines TRBV21-1 with TRBJ2-6; no check of the table's D call, TRBD2, against the DNA was made. TRBV21-1 is designated a pseudogene. The CDR3 numbers 19 amino acids, ends counted. The CDR3 loop reads CASSKVVSGFGAGANVLTF.

The rearrangement joins TRBV18 to TRBJ2-1; 11 nucleotides match TRBD2. From germline, CDR1 is KGHSH and CDR2 LQKENI. The ends lost 3 bases at V and 6 bases at J; junction bases unmatched: 1. The CDR3 is 14 amino acids. The CDR3 coding sequence is TGTGCCAGCTCACCCACTAGCGGGAGCAATGAGCAGTTCTTC. It codes for CASSPTSGSNEQFF.

The rearrangement links TRBV2 to TRBJ2-5, with 9 bases fitting TRBD1. Per germline, CDR1 SNHLY and CDR2 FYNNEI. Germline trimming cut 8 bases from V and 1 base from J; bases unmatched to any gene: 14. CDR3 length: 17 residues. This chain's CDR3 is CASFRDRAFLGQETQYF. DNA for the CDR3: TGTGCCAGCTTCCGGGACAGGGCTTTTTTGGGCCAAGAGACCCAGTACTTC.

V is TRBV7-9 and J is TRBJ2-4, with 7 bases matching TRBD1. Germline V lookup: CDR1 SEHNR, CDR2 FQNEAQ (reference sequence). This CDR3 is built from 15 residues. With V trimmed by 1 base and J by 8 bases, 8 bases remained unmatched. The CDR3 sequence: CASSLGGEQGHIQYF. The CDR3 coding sequence is TGTGCCAGCAGCTTAGGAGGGGAACAGGGGCACATTCAGTACTTC.

This rearrangement joins TRBV5-1 to TRBJ2-2; TRBD2 matches 10 bases. V was pared by 1 base and J by 4 bases, with 4 bases of the junction left unmatched. The CDR3 loop spans 16 amino acids. Germline V gene data show CDR1 as SGHRS and CDR2 as YFSETQ. The DNA for the CDR3 is TGCGCCAGCAGCTTGATGGCTAGCGGGGGCACCGGGGAGCTGTTTTTT. Protein product: CASSLMASGGTGELFF.

This chain uses TRBV6-1 with TRBJ2-7; 10 bases match TRBD2. V shed 1 base and J 4 bases; nucleotides not matched to a gene: 4. Germline V lookup: CDR1 MNHNS, CDR2 SASEGT. The CDR3 extends over 15 amino acids. The CDR3 nucleotides are TGTGCCAGCAGTGAAGTCAGCGGGAGGGCTTACGAGCAGTACTTC. Translation: CASSEVSGRAYEQYF.

V and J are TRBV20-1 and TRBJ1-4; the D gene is possibly TRBD1 (5 bases). Trimming removed 6 bases from V and 13 bases from J, with 12 bases in between. Germline CDR1 and CDR2: DFQATT and SNEGSKA (reference sequence). The CDR3 is 10 amino acids. This CDR3 reads CSARGLGLFF. CDR3 in DNA: TGCAGTGCGAGGGGACTGGGACTGTTTTTT.

The chain combines TRBV28 with TRBJ1-2; D perhaps matches TRBD1 (5 bases). CDR1 and CDR2 (germline): MDHEN, SYDVKM. The CDR3 sequence is 16 residues long. V was cut by 4 bases and J by 8 bases, with 23 bases left in between. CDR3 protein: CASSWDRDGTGVGYTF. CDR3 DNA: TGTGCCAGCAGTTGGGACCGGGACGGTACGGGAGTAGGCTACACCTTC.

The V call is TRBV5-1, the J call TRBJ2-2; no firm D call. The V gene lost 5 bases and the J gene lost 3 bases, with 11 bases spanning the gap. This CDR3 has 14 amino acids. In germline, CDR1 is SGHRS, CDR2 YFSETQ. CDR3 amino acids: CASSPLEYTGELFF. The CDR3 region has the DNA TGCGCCAGCAGTCCCCTCGAGTACACCGGGGAGCTGTTTTTT.

J is TRBJ1-4 and V is TRBV5-5, with D hard to call. Germline V CDR1 and CDR2: SGHKS, YYEKEE (reference sequence). The CDR3 covers 15 residues. With 4 bases removed from V and 2 bases from J, the gap between germline ends came to 12 bases. Here the CDR3 DNA reads TGTGCCAGCAGCCGGGCGACGGGGACTAATGAAAAACTGTTTTTT. Translated: CASSRATGTNEKLFF.

Worth noting for this clone: The junction does not match germline at one end; this may be a read error. CDR3 bases: TGTGCTAGCAGCTTACAAACTAGCGGGGGAGAGACCCAGTACTTC. Its translation: CASSLQTSGGETQYF. The chain combines TRBV7-7 with TRBJ2-5, with 11 bases fitting TRBD2. The CDR3 spans 15 residues. The V gene's germline CDR1 is SSHAT and CDR2 FNYEAQ (reference sequence).

The genes are TRBV27 and TRBJ2-2; a possible D gene is TRBD1 (6 bases). V was cut by 8 bases and J by 7 bases, with 14 bases left in between. Germline V gene data show CDR1 as MNHEY and CDR2 as SMNVEV (reference sequence). This CDR3 is 13 amino acids long. Written as DNA, the CDR3 is TGTGCCAGCCGGACAGCCCTAATCGGGGAGCTGTTTTTT. Translated: CASRTALIGELFF.